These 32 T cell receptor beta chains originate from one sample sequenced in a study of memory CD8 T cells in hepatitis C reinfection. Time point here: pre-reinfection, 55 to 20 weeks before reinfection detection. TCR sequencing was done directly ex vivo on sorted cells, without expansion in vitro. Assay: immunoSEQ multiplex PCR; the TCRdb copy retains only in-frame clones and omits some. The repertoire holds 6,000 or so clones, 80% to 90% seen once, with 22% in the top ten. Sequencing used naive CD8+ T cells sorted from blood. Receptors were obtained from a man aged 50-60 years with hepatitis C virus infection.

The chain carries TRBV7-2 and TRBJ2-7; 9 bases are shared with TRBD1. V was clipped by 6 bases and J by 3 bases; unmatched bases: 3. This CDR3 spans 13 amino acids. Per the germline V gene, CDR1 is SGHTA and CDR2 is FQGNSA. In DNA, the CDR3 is TGTGCCAGCAGAGGGGGACAGGGCTACGAGCAGTACTTC. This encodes CASRGGQGYEQYF.

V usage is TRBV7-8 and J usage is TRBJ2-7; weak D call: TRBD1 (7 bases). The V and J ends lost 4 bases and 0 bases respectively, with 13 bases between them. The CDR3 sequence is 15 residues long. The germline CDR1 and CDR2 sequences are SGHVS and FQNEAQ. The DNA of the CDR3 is TGTGCCAGCAGCTCAGGGGGGCAGGGCTCCTACGAGCAGTACTTC. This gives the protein CASSSGGQGSYEQYF.

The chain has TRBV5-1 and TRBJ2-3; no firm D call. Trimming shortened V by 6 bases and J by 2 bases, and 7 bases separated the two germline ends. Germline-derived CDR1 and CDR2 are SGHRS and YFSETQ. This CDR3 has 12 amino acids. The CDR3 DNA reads TGCGCCAGCATCGACATCACAGATACGCAGTATTTT. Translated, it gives CASIDITDTQYF.

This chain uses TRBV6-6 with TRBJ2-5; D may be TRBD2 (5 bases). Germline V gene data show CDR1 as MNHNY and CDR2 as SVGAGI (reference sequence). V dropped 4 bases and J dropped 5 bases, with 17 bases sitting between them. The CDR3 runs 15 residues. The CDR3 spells CASSSLGGSWETQYF. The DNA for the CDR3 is TGTGCCAGCAGTTCCCTCGGAGGATCCTGGGAGACCCAGTACTTC.

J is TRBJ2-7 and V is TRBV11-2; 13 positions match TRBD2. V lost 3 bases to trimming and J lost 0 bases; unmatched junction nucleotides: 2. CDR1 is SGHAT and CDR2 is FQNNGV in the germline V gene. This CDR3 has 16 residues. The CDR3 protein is CASSLGLAGISYEQYF. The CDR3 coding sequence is TGTGCCAGCAGCTTGGGACTAGCGGGAATCTCCTACGAGCAGTACTTC.

As DNA, the CDR3 is TGTGCCAGTAGACAGGAGTATGGCTACACCTTC. Translated: CASRQEYGYTF. This chain joins TRBV19 and TRBJ1-2, with D possibly TRBD1 on 5 matching bases. This CDR3 contains 11 residues. Trimming stripped 6 bases from V and 5 bases from J, with 7 bases between. Germline V gene lookup returns CDR1 LNHDA and CDR2 SQIVND (reference sequence).

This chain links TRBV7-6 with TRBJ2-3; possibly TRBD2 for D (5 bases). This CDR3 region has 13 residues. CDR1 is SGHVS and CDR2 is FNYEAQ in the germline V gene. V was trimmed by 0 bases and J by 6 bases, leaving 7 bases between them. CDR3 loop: CASSLASGDTQYF. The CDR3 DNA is TGTGCCAGCAGCTTAGCCTCGGGGGATACGCAGTATTTT.

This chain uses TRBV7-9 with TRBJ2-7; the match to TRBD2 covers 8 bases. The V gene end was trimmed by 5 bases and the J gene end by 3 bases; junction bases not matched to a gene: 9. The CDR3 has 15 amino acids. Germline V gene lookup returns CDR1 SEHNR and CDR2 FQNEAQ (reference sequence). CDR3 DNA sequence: TGTGCCAGCAGCCCTCCGCGGGGGGTAGGCTACGAGCAGTACTTC. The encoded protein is CASSPPRGVGYEQYF. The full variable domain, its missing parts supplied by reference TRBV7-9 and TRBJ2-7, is DTGVSQNPRHKITKRGQNVTFRCDPISEHNRLYWYRQTLGQGPEFLTYFQNEAQLEKSRLLSDRFSAERPKGSFSTLEIQRTEQGDSAMYLCASSPPRGVGYEQYFGPGTRLTVT.

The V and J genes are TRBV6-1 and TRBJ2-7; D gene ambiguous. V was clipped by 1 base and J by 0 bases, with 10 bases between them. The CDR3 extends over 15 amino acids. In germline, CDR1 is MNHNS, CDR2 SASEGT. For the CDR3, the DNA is TGTGCCAGCAGTGAAGACGGGTCGAGCTCCTACGAGCAGTACTTC. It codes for CASSEDGSSSYEQYF.

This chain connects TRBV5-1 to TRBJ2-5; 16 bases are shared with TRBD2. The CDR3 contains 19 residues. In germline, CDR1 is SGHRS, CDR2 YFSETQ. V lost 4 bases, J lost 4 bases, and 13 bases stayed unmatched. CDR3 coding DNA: TGCGCCAGCAGCCCGGGACTAGCGGGAGGGCCGTCCATCCTAGAGACCCAGTACTTC. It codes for CASSPGLAGGPSILETQYF.

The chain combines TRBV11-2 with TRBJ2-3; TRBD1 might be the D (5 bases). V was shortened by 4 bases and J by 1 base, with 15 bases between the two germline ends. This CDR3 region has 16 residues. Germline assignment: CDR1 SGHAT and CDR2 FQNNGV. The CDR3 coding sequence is TGTGCCAGCAGCTGGCCCACCGAAGGGGGCACAGATACGCAGTATTTT. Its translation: CASSWPTEGGTDTQYF.

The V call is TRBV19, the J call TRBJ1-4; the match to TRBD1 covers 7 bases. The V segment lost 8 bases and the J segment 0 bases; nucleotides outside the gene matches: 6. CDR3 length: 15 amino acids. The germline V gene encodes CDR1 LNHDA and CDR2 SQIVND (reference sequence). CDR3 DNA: TGTGCCAGTTCGGACAGGATAGCAACTAATGAAAAACTGTTTTTT. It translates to CASSDRIATNEKLFF. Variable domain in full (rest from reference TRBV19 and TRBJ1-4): DGGITQSPKYLFRKEGQNVTLSCEQNLNHDAMYWYRQDPGQGLRLIYYSQIVNDFQKGDIAEGYSVSREKKESFPLTVTSAQKNPTAFYLCASSDRIATNEKLFFGSGTQLSVL.

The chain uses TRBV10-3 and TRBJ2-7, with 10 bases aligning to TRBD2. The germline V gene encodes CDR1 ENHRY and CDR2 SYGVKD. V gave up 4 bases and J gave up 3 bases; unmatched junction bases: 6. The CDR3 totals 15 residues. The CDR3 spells CAISAGLAEYYEQYF. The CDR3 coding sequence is TGTGCCATCAGTGCAGGACTAGCGGAGTACTACGAGCAGTACTTC.

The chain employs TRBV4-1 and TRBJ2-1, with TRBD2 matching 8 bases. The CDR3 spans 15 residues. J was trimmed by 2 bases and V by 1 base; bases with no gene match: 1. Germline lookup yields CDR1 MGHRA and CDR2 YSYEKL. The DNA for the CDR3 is TGCGCCAGCAGCCAAGTCGGGGGGGCCTACAATGAGCAGTTCTTC. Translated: CASSQVGGAYNEQFF.

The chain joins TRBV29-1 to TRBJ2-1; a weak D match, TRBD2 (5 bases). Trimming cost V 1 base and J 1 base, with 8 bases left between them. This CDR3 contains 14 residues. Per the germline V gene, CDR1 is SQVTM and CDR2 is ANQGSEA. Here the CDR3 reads CSVEGLASYNEQFF. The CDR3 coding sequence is TGCAGCGTTGAAGGCCTAGCTTCCTACAATGAGCAGTTCTTC.

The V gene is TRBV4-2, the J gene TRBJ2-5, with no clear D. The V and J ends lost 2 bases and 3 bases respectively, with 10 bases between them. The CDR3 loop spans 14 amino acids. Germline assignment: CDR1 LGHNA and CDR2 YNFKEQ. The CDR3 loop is CASSQSELKETQYF. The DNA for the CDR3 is TGTGCCAGCAGCCAATCGGAGCTAAAAGAGACCCAGTACTTC.

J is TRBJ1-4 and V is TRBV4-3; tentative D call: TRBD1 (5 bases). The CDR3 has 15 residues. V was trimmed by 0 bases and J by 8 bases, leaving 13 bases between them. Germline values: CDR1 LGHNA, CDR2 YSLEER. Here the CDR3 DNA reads TGCGCCAGCAGCCAAGAGTCGGGGGACGGCGAAAAACTGTTTTTT. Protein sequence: CASSQESGDGEKLFF.

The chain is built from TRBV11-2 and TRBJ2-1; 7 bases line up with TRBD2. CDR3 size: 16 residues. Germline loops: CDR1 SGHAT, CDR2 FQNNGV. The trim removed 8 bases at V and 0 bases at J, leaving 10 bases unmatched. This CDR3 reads CASGPTGGSSYNEQFF. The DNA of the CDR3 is TGTGCCAGCGGCCCCACAGGCGGGAGCTCCTACAATGAGCAGTTCTTC. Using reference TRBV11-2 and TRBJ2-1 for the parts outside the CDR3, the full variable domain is EAGVAQSPRYKIIEKRQSVAFWCNPISGHATLYWYQQILGQGPKLLIQFQNNGVVDDSQLPKDRFSAERLKGVDSTLKIQPAKLEDSAVYLCASGPTGGSSYNEQFFGPGTRLTVL.

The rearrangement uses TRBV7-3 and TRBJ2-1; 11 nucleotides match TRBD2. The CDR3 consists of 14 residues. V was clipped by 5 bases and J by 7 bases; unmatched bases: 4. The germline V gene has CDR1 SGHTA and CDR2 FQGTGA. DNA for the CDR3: TGTGCCAGCAGCATTAGCGGGAGGGGGAATGAGCAGTTCTTC. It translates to CASSISGRGNEQFF.

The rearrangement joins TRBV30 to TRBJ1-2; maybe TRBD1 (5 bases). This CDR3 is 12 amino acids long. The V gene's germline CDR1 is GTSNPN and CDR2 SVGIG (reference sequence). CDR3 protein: CASWGGDYGYTF. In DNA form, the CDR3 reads TGTGCTTCTTGGGGGGGGGACTATGGCTACACCTTC.

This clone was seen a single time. Here the CDR3 reads CASSVVGDSNSPLHF. In nucleotides, the CDR3 is TGTGCCAGCAGCGTAGTCGGGGACAGTAATTCACCCCTCCACTTT. The gene calls are TRBV9 and TRBJ1-6; TRBD1 matches 7 bases. Trimming removed 0 bases from V and 6 bases from J; junction bases left unmatched: 3. In germline, CDR1 is SGDLS, CDR2 YYNGEE. This CDR3 comprises 15 residues.

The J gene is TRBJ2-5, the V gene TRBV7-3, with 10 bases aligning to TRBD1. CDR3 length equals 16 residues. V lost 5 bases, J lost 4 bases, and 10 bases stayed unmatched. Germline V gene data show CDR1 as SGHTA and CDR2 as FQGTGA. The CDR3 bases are TGTGCCAGCAGCCCGTCCGGGACAGGGGACCGAGAGACCCAGTACTTC. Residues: CASSPSGTGDRETQYF.

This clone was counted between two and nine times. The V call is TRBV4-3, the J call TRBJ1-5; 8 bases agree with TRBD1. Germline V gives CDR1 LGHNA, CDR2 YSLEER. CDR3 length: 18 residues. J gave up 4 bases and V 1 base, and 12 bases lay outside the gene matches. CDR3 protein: CASSQVRDGDRQNQPQHF. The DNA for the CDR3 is TGCGCCAGCAGCCAAGTTAGGGACGGGGACAGGCAAAATCAGCCCCAGCATTTT.

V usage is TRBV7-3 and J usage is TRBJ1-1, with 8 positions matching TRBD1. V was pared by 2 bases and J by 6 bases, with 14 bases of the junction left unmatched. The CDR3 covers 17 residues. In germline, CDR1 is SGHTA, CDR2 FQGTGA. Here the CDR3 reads CASSLGFGQGASAEAFF. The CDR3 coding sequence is TGTGCCAGCAGCTTAGGGTTTGGCCAGGGGGCGAGCGCTGAAGCTTTCTTT.

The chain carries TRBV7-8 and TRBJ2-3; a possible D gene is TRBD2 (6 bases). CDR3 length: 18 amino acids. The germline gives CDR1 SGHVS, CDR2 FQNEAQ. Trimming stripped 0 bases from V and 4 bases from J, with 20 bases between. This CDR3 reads CASSLAPAGGVRADTQYF. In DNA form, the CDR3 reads TGTGCCAGCAGCTTAGCGCCGGCCGGGGGTGTAAGGGCAGATACGCAGTATTTT.

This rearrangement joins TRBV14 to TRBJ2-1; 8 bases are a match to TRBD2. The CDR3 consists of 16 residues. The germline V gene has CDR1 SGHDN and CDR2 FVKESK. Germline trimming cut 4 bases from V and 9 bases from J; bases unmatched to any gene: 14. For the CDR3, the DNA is TGTGCCAGCAGCCTCTCCACGGGAAGCGGGAGATTTGAGCAGTTCTTC. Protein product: CASSLSTGSGRFEQFF.

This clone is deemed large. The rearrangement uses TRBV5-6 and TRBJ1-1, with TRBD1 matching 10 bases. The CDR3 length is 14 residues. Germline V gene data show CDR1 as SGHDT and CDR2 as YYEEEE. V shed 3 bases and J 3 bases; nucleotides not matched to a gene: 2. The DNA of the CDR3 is TGTGCCAGCAGCTCCGGGACAGGGGACACTGAAGCTTTCTTT. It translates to CASSSGTGDTEAFF.

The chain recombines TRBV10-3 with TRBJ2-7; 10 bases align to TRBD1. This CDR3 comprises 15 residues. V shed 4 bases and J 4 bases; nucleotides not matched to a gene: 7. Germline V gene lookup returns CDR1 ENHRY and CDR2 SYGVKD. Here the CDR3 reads CAISVGQGEVYEQYF. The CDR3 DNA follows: TGTGCCATCAGTGTAGGACAGGGGGAGGTGTACGAGCAGTACTTC.

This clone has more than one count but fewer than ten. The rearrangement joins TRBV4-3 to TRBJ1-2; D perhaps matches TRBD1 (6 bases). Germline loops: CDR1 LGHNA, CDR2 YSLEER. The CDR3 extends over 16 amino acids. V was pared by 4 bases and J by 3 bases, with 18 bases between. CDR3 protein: CASSPSQGSGYYGYTF. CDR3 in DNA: TGCGCCAGCAGCCCCTCACAGGGTTCCGGGTACTATGGCTACACCTTC.

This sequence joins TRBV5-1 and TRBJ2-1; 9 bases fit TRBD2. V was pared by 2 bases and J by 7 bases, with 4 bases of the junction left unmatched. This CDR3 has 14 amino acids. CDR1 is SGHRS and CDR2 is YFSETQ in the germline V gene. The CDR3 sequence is CASSFSGSWNEQFF. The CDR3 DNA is TGCGCCAGCAGCTTTAGCGGGAGTTGGAATGAGCAGTTCTTC.

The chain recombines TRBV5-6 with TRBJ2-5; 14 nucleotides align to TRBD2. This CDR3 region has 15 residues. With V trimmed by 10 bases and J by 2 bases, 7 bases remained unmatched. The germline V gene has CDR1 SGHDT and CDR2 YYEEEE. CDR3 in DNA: TGTGCCTCGGGGGGACTAGCGGGAGTTCAAGAGACCCAGTACTTC. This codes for CASGGLAGVQETQYF.

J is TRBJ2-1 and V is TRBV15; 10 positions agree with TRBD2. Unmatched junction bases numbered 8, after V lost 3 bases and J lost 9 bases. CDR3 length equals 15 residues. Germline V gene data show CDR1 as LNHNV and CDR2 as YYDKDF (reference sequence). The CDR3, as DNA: TGTGCCACCAGCAGTGGGCTAGCGGGAGTGGTTGAGCAGTTCTTC. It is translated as CATSSGLAGVVEQFF. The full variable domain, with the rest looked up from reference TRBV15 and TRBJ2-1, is DAMVIQNPRYQVTQFGKPVTLSCSQTLNHNVMYWYQQKSSQAPKLLFHYYDKDFNNEADTPDNFQSRRPNTSFCFLDIRSPGLGDTAMYLCATSSGLAGVVEQFFGPGTRLTVL.